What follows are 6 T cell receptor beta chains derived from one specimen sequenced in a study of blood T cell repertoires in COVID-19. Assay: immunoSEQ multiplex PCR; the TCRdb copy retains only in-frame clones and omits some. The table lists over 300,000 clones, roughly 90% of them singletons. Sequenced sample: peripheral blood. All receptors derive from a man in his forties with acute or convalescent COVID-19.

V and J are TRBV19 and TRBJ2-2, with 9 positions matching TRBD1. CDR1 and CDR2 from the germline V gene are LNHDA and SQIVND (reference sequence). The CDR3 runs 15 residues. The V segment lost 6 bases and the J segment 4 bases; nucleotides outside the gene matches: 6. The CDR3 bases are TGTGCCAGTAGACAGACAGGGGGGCCCACCGGGGAGCTGTTTTTT. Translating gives CASRQTGGPTGELFF.

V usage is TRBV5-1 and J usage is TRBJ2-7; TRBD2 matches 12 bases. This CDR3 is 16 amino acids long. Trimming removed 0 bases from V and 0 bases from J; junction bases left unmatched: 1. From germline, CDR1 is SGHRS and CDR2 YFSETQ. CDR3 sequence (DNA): TGCGCCAGCAGCTTGGGGACTAGCGGGATCTCCTACGAGCAGTACTTC. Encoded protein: CASSLGTSGISYEQYF. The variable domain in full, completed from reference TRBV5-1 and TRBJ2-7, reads KAGVTQTPRYLIKTRGQQVTLSCSPISGHRSVSWYQQTPGQGLQFLFEYFSETQRNKGNFPGRFSGRQFSNSRSEMNVSTLELGDSALYLCASSLGTSGISYEQYFGPGTRLTVT.

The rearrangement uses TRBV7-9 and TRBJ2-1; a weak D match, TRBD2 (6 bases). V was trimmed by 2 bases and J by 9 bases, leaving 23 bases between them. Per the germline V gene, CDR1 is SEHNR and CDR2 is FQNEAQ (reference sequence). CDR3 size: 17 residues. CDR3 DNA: TGTGCCAGCAGCTTACCTCCTAGCGTTCCCCTTTCTGGTGAGCAGTTCTTC. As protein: CASSLPPSVPLSGEQFF.

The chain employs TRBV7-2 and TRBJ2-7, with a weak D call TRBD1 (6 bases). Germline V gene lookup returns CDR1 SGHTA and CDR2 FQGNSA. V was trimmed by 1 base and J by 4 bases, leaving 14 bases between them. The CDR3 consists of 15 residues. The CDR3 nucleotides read TGTGCCAGCAGCTTAGGGGGACAAACCCGATACGAGCAGTACTTC. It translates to CASSLGGQTRYEQYF.

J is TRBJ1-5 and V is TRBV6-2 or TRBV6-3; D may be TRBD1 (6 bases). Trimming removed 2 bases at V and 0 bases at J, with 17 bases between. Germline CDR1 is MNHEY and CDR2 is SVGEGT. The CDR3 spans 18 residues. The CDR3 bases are TGTGCCAGCAGTTACCCCTATCCCGGACAGCTTAGCAATCAGCCCCAGCATTTT. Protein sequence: CASSYPYPGQLSNQPQHF.

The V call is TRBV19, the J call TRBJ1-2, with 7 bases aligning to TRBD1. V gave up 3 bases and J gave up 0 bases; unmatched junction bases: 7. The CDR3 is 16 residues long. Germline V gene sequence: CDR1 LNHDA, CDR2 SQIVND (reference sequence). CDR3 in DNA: TGTGCCAGTAGTATCTCACAGGGGCACTCTAACTATGGCTACACCTTC. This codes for CASSISQGHSNYGYTF.